This T cell receptor (beta chain) was recovered during a study of cytomegalovirus exposure and HLA in healthy donors. A multiplex PCR was run with 60 Vbeta primers and 13 Jbeta primers. Some clones are missing from TCRdb's copy, which holds only in-frame ones; the method was immunoSEQ multiplex PCR. The sample lists some 200,000 clones, around 75% seen once, with less than 3.5% in the top ten. This clone was picked up one time. What it recognizes is unknown. The germline V gene encodes CDR1 LNHDA and CDR2 SQIVND (reference sequence). The CDR3 contains 14 residues. Trimming stripped 4 bases from V and 3 bases from J, with 12 bases between. Study observations and caveats: In terms of immune exposure information, only CMV serostatus was available. The classifier reportedly diagnosed cytomegalovirus status with high sensitivity and specificity.

The clonotype comes from a female donor in good health and CMV-seronegative. The V gene is TRBV19, the J gene TRBJ1-1; D not certain. Sequenced input: PBMCs. The CDR3 here is CASSTPDGDTEAFF. In DNA form, the CDR3 reads TGTGCCAGTAGTACTCCGGACGGGGACACTGAAGCTTTCTTT.